The 27 T cell receptor beta chains reported below all come from one sample, sequenced in a study of cytomegalovirus exposure and HLA in healthy donors. PCR employed 60 Vbeta and 13 Jbeta primers. Method: immunoSEQ multiplex PCR; TCRdb's copy keeps in-frame clones and lacks some. The repertoire holds about 200,000 clones, with more than 60% as singletons. Sequencing input: PBMCs. The receptors originated from a man in his fifties in good health and CMV-seronegative.

This clone was counted a few times. The V call is TRBV5-1, the J call TRBJ2-3; the D is unclear. This CDR3 is built from 14 residues. CDR1 SGHRS and CDR2 YFSETQ come from the germline V gene. V shed 4 bases and J shed 0 bases, with 9 bases lying between them. CDR3 sequence reads: CASSGDASTDTQYF. The CDR3 DNA sequence: TGCGCCAGCAGCGGAGACGCTAGCACAGATACGCAGTATTTT.

This clone was seen a handful of times. The chain links TRBV6-1 to TRBJ1-5; D perhaps matches TRBD1 (5 bases). This CDR3 is built from 15 residues. Between the trimmed V and J ends, which lost 6 bases and 7 bases, there was a span of 19 bases. Germline values: CDR1 MNHNS, CDR2 SASEGT. The CDR3 DNA is TGTGCCAGCAGCCAAGGGGTGGCCAGTCCACAGCCCCAGCATTTT. Translating gives CASSQGVASPQPQHF.

This sequence joins TRBV10-3 and TRBJ2-1; the D gene is possibly TRBD1 (6 bases). V gave up 2 bases and J gave up 4 bases, with 12 bases separating them. Germline V gives CDR1 ENHRY, CDR2 SYGVKD. The CDR3 runs 15 residues. CDR3 region: CAISELGARYNEQFF. The CDR3 DNA reads as TGTGCCATCAGTGAGCTGGGGGCGCGGTACAATGAGCAGTTCTTC.

This CDR3 is CALNGRGSDTSPYEQYF. CDR3 coding DNA: TGTGCCTTGAATGGACGGGGGTCAGACACTTCACCCTACGAGCAGTACTTC. The rearrangement uses TRBV30 and TRBJ2-7; D may be TRBD2 (6 bases). CDR3 length: 17 amino acids. Germline-derived CDR1 and CDR2 are GTSNPN and SVGIG (reference sequence). V gave up 7 bases and J gave up 2 bases, with 27 bases separating them.

The chain has TRBV19 and TRBJ1-1; 7 nucleotides match TRBD1. This CDR3 region has 14 residues. The V and J ends lost 2 bases and 1 base, in that order; junction bases with no gene match: 1. Germline values: CDR1 LNHDA, CDR2 SQIVND (reference sequence). The CDR3 sequence: CASSITGANTEAFF. CDR3 nucleotide sequence: TGTGCCAGTAGTATAACAGGGGCGAACACTGAAGCTTTCTTT.

The rearrangement joins TRBV27 to TRBJ2-3, with D possibly being TRBD2 (5 bases). Germline V lookup: CDR1 MNHEY, CDR2 SMNVEV (reference sequence). The ends were cut back, 5 bases at V and 5 bases at J, with 17 bases in the middle. This CDR3 has 15 residues. CDR3 residues: CASSLLARGGDTQYF. For the CDR3, the DNA is TGTGCCAGCAGTCTGTTAGCGCGTGGTGGAGATACGCAGTATTTT.

The V gene is TRBV7-2, the J gene TRBJ2-7, with TRBD2 matching 13 bases. Trimming at V came to 4 bases and at J to 3 bases, leaving 6 bases not matched to a gene. The CDR3 runs to 16 residues. Per the germline V gene, CDR1 is SGHTA and CDR2 is FQGNSA. The CDR3: CASSSPRTSGSYEQYF. The CDR3 region has the DNA TGTGCCAGCAGCTCCCCCCGGACTAGCGGGAGCTACGAGCAGTACTTC.

The V and J genes are TRBV5-6 and TRBJ1-1; perhaps TRBD1 as D (5 bases). CDR3 length equals 13 residues. Germline assignment: CDR1 SGHDT and CDR2 YYEEEE. The ends were cut back, 6 bases at V and 5 bases at J, with 14 bases in the middle. The CDR3 coding sequence is TGTGCCAGCAACCAACCCGGGGGGACTGAAGCTTTCTTT. This translates into CASNQPGGTEAFF.

V gene TRBV5-1 combines with J gene TRBJ1-1; no firm D call. The CDR3 has 15 amino acids. Per the germline V gene, CDR1 is SGHRS and CDR2 is YFSETQ. V was shortened by 0 bases and J by 2 bases, with 11 bases between the two germline ends. This chain's CDR3 is CASSLDTLRNTEAFF. CDR3 sequence (DNA): TGCGCCAGCAGCTTGGATACGTTGAGAAACACTGAAGCTTTCTTT.

The rearrangement uses TRBV27 and TRBJ2-7, with a weak D call TRBD2 (6 bases). Looked up from germline, CDR1 is MNHEY and CDR2 is SMNVEV (reference sequence). V shed 6 bases and J shed 0 bases, with 9 bases lying between them. CDR3 length: 13 residues. The CDR3 here is CASSPGLSYEQYF. The CDR3 DNA is TGTGCCAGCAGCCCGGGACTCTCCTACGAGCAGTACTTC.

In this sample, this clone turned up a few times. This chain joins TRBV28 and TRBJ1-5; 9 bases are shared with TRBD1. J was trimmed by 0 bases and V by 6 bases; bases with no gene match: 9. CDR3 length: 17 amino acids. CDR1 and CDR2 (germline): MDHEN, SYDVKM. The CDR3: CASRRKGTGFSNQPQHF. As DNA, the CDR3 is TGTGCCAGCAGACGGAAGGGGACAGGGTTTAGCAATCAGCCCCAGCATTTT.

This rearrangement joins TRBV7-9 to TRBJ1-4; D gene uncertain. Germline lookup yields CDR1 SEHNR and CDR2 FQNEAQ (reference sequence). The CDR3 is made up of 14 amino acids. V was shortened by 3 bases and J by 4 bases, with 9 bases between the two germline ends. The CDR3: CASSFISLNEKLFF. CDR3 coding DNA: TGTGCCAGCAGCTTCATTAGTCTTAATGAAAAACTGTTTTTT.

This clone has more than one count but fewer than ten. The chain uses TRBV14 and TRBJ1-2; 9 nucleotides line up with TRBD1. The CDR3 has 14 amino acids. The junction had 3 bases not matched to a gene; V was cut back by 2 bases and J by 5 bases. The germline gives CDR1 SGHDN, CDR2 FVKESK. The CDR3 DNA reads TGTGCCAGCAGCCAAACAGGGGGCTGGTATGGCTACACCTTC. Residues: CASSQTGGWYGYTF.

The V gene is TRBV6-1, the J gene TRBJ2-3, with D maybe TRBD2 (5 bases). V shed 8 bases and J shed 4 bases, with 10 bases lying between them. The CDR3 length is 12 residues. Per germline, CDR1 MNHNS and CDR2 SASEGT. As DNA, the CDR3 is TGTGCCAGCGGTCCGAGGGCAGATACGCAGTATTTT. This sequence encodes CASGPRADTQYF.

This rearrangement joins TRBV27 to TRBJ2-1; possible D gene TRBD2, 5 bases. CDR3 length equals 12 residues. CDR1 is MNHEY, CDR2 SMNVEV, per germline (reference sequence). V was cut by 5 bases and J by 7 bases, with 9 bases left in between. The CDR3 is CASSPPGNEQFF. In nucleotides, the CDR3 is TGTGCCAGCAGTCCCCCGGGAAATGAGCAGTTCTTC.

The V gene is TRBV9, the J gene TRBJ1-2; 11 positions match TRBD1. Germline V gene data show CDR1 as SGDLS and CDR2 as YYNGEE. The CDR3 sequence is 16 residues long. Unmatched junction bases numbered 9, after V lost 4 bases and J lost 4 bases. The CDR3 DNA follows: TGTGCCAGCAGCTCAGACCCTGGGACAGGGGGCTATGGCTACACCTTC. Amino acids: CASSSDPGTGGYGYTF.

This sequence joins TRBV11-2 and TRBJ2-2; TRBD2 agrees at 9 bases. Germline-derived CDR1 and CDR2 are SGHAT and FQNNGV. The CDR3 length is 16 residues. Trimming removed 5 bases from V and 1 base from J; junction bases left unmatched: 5. CDR3 sequence: CASSRLAGMNTGELFF. The CDR3 nucleotides read TGTGCCAGCAGCCGTCTAGCGGGGATGAACACCGGGGAGCTGTTTTTT. Supplemented by reference TRBV11-2 and TRBJ2-2, the full variable domain reads EAGVAQSPRYKIIEKRQSVAFWCNPISGHATLYWYQQILGQGPKLLIQFQNNGVVDDSQLPKDRFSAERLKGVDSTLKIQPAKLEDSAVYLCASSRLAGMNTGELFFGEGSRLTVL.

In its sample, this clone was seen once. The chain is built from TRBV4-1 and TRBJ2-7; 8 bases fit TRBD1. Germline CDR1 and CDR2: MGHRA and YSYEKL. The CDR3 contains 15 residues. V was clipped by 1 base and J by 2 bases; unmatched bases: 4. CDR3 sequence: CASSQAWTGPYEQYF. The DNA of the CDR3 is TGCGCCAGCAGCCAAGCCTGGACAGGGCCCTACGAGCAGTACTTC.

Written as DNA, the CDR3 is TGTGCCAGTAGTATAGCTACTAGCGGGAGGGCCCGGGATGAGCAGTTCTTC. Its translation is CASSIATSGRARDEQFF. The V call is TRBV19, the J call TRBJ2-1, with TRBD2 matching 13 bases. The CDR3 extends over 17 amino acids. J gave up 8 bases and V 1 base, and 8 bases lay outside the gene matches. Germline V gives CDR1 LNHDA, CDR2 SQIVND (reference sequence).

The chain's CDR3 is CASSDGGNYEQYF. The CDR3 DNA is TGTGCCAGCAGTGACGGGGGGAACTACGAGCAGTACTTC. The chain has TRBV27 and TRBJ2-7, with 7 bases matching TRBD2. V was clipped by 5 bases and J by 3 bases; unmatched bases: 4. CDR1 MNHEY and CDR2 SMNVEV come from the germline V gene (reference sequence). The CDR3 sequence is 13 residues long.

The CDR3 nucleotides read TGTGCCTGGAGTGGCGGGGGGGGGCTGGAGACCCAGTACTTC. It codes for CAWSGGGGLETQYF. The chain uses TRBV30 and TRBJ2-5; 9 positions match TRBD2. The CDR3 has 14 amino acids. Trimming removed 1 base from V and 5 bases from J; junction bases left unmatched: 5. Germline CDR1 is GTSNPN and CDR2 is SVGIG (reference sequence).

The chain has TRBV6-5 and TRBJ2-7; a weak D match, TRBD1 (6 bases). Germline V gene sequence: CDR1 MNHEY, CDR2 SVGAGI. The CDR3 consists of 15 residues. The V end lost 3 bases, the J end lost 3 bases, and 15 bases lay between the germline ends. The CDR3 region is CASSYSQTGIYEQYF. As DNA, the CDR3 is TGTGCCAGCAGTTATTCCCAGACAGGTATCTACGAGCAGTACTTC.

This clone has only a few counts. V is TRBV12-5 and J is TRBJ1-2; D gene unclear. The V gene's germline CDR1 is LGHNT and CDR2 FRNRAP. CDR3 length: 17 amino acids. Trimming cost V 0 bases and J 3 bases, with 17 bases left between them. DNA of the CDR3: TGTGCTAGTGGTTTGGTCGGTCGGGGTTACCGGTACTATGGCTACACCTTC. It is translated as CASGLVGRGYRYYGYTF.

The rearrangement links TRBV27 to TRBJ2-6, with 13 bases fitting TRBD2. Trimming at V came to 6 bases and at J to 2 bases, leaving 4 bases not matched to a gene. The CDR3 sequence is 17 residues long. Germline V gene lookup returns CDR1 MNHEY and CDR2 SMNVEV (reference sequence). CDR3 amino acids: CASSPTSGRAGANVLTF. CDR3 DNA sequence: TGTGCCAGCAGCCCAACTAGCGGGAGGGCTGGGGCCAACGTCCTGACTTTC.

V and J are TRBV2 and TRBJ2-7; 8 bases are shared with TRBD1. Germline V CDR1 and CDR2: SNHLY, FYNNEI. The J segment lost 5 bases and the V segment lost 3 bases, leaving 9 bases of the junction unmatched. CDR3 size: 15 residues. CDR3 coding DNA: TGTGCCAGCAGTGATTCCCAGGGGGCGAAGAACGAGCAGTACTTC. Translation gives CASSDSQGAKNEQYF.

The rearrangement joins TRBV5-1 to TRBJ2-7; 7 bases agree with TRBD1. Trimming removed 0 bases from V and 3 bases from J; junction bases left unmatched: 9. Germline CDR1 is SGHRS and CDR2 is YFSETQ. The CDR3 consists of 16 residues. CDR3 region: CASSLGSGTVIYEQYF. The DNA for the CDR3 is TGCGCCAGCAGCTTGGGGTCCGGGACAGTTATCTACGAGCAGTACTTC.

The chain combines TRBV11-1 with TRBJ2-1; 7 nucleotides agree with TRBD2. The CDR3 covers 16 residues. Germline-derived CDR1 and CDR2 are SGHAT and FQDESV (reference sequence). The V and J ends lost 7 bases and 5 bases, in that order; junction bases with no gene match: 14. The CDR3 sequence is CASIVEGGPTDNEQFF. CDR3 DNA: TGTGCCAGCATCGTAGAGGGAGGGCCTACTGACAATGAGCAGTTCTTC.